These T cell receptor beta chains were read from a single sample in a study of OX40 agonist ivuxolimab in advanced cancers. TCRdb's table, derived via immunoSEQ multiplex PCR, lists solely in-frame clones and lacks some. The sample gives 45,000 to 60,000 clones, less than 85% of which show up once; around 1.9% is in the top ten. Sample: CD4+ or CD8+ T cells sorted from blood, taken in a trial of the OX40 agonist ivuxolimab. All receptors derive from an adult with an advanced solid tumor such as melanoma, head and neck, liver or kidney cancer. Each CDR3 is given with its conserved first and last residue. The order of the fields is CDR3 length, clone size, J gene, D gene, V gene, CDR3 protein, CDR3 DNA. A D gene is named only where the DNA matches it firmly. The size of a clone is reported for some rows only, either as once, few or many, or as a class for expanded clones.

>15|NA|TRBJ2-2|NA|TRBV2
CASSQDGPGSGELFF
TGTGCCAGCAGCCAAGACGGGCCAGGGTCCGGGGAGCTGTTTTTT
>16|once|TRBJ2-5|TRBD2|TRBV4-3
CASSPEGRGGQETQYF
TGCGCCAGCAGCCCCGAAGGGCGGGGGGGCCAAGAGACCCAGTACTTC
>14|NA|TRBJ1-5|TRBD1|TRBV6-1
CASSDRTGDSPQHF
TGTGCCAGCAGTGACCGTACAGGGGATTCGCCCCAGCATTTT
>11|NA|TRBJ2-3|NA|TRBV6-1
CASSVTDTQYF
TGTGCCAGCAGTGTCACAGATACGCAGTATTTT
>14|NA|TRBJ1-3|TRBD1|TRBV5-1
CASSSGTAGNTIYF
TGCGCCAGCAGCTCTGGGACAGCTGGAAACACCATATATTTT
>13|NA|TRBJ2-1|NA|TRBV14
CASSHFPANEQFF
TGTGCCAGCAGCCATTTCCCAGCTAATGAGCAGTTCTTC
>16|NA|TRBJ2-7|TRBD1|TRBV7-3
CASSYQLGQGTYEQYF
TGTGCCAGCAGCTATCAATTGGGACAGGGAACTTACGAGCAGTACTTC
>16|NA|TRBJ2-7|TRBD1|TRBV5-6
CASSLPTGTGFFEQYF
TGTGCCAGCAGCTTGCCCACCGGGACAGGGTTTTTCGAGCAGTACTTC
>16|few|TRBJ1-6|TRBD1|TRBV28
CASRPGTGGYLAPLHF
TGTGCCAGCAGACCTGGGACAGGGGGCTATTTGGCACCCCTCCACTTT
>15|few|TRBJ2-1|TRBD2|TRBV7-2
CASSLLAGANNEQFF
TGTGCCAGCAGCTTACTAGCGGGGGCGAACAATGAGCAGTTCTTC
>20|NA|TRBJ2-2|NA|TRBV9
CASSVAAGPDRISNTGELFF
TGTGCCAGCAGCGTAGCGGCGGGGCCTGACCGCATTTCGAACACCGGGGAGCTGTTTTTT
>14|NA|TRBJ1-2|TRBD1|TRBV5-6
CASSLAGTGDGYTF
TGTGCCAGCAGCTTGGCGGGGACAGGGGATGGCTACACCTTC
>13|NA|TRBJ2-7|NA|TRBV7-9
CASSFDRTPEQYF
TGTGCCAGCAGCTTTGACAGGACGCCCGAGCAGTACTTC
>13|once|TRBJ2-5|NA|TRBV18
CASSLPGVETQYF
TGTGCCAGCTCACTTCCGGGGGTTGAGACCCAGTACTTC
>19|few|TRBJ2-5|TRBD2|TRBV4-1
CASSQGVSGGAVFQETQYF
TGCGCCAGCAGCCAAGGAGTTAGCGGGGGGGCAGTCTTCCAAGAGACCCAGTACTTC